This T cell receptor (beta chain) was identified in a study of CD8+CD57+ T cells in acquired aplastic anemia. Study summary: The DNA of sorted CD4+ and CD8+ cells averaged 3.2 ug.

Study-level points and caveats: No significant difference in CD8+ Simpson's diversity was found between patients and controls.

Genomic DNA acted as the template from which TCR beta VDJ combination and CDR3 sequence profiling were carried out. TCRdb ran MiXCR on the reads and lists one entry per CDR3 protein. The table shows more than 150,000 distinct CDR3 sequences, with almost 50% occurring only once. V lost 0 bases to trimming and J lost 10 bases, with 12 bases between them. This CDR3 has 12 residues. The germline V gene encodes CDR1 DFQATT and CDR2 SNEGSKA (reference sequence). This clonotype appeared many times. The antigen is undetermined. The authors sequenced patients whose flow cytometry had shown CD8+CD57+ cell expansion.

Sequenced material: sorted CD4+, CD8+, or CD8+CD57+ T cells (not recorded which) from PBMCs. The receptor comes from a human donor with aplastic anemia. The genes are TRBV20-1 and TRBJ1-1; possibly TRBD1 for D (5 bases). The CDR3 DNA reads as TGCAGTGCTAGAGATAAGGGGTGGGTAGCTTTCTTT. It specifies CSARDKGWVAFF.